The clone carrying this T cell receptor (beta chain) was counted only a few times. The antigen remains undetermined. This sample was taken from a study of cytomegalovirus exposure and HLA in healthy donors. Regarding the study as a whole: A later analysis by the authors found several of the most significant clusters apparently linked to common viral pathogens.

The primer mix had 60 Vbeta and 13 Jbeta primers. This table comes from immunoSEQ multiplex PCR, and its TCRdb copy is limited to in-frame clones, with some not included. This table has about 87,000 clones, about 8% appearing once. Per germline, CDR1 MDHEN and CDR2 SYDVKM. After removal of 5 bases from V and 4 bases from J, the junction contained 5 bases not matched to a gene. This CDR3 contains 15 residues. The sequence was obtained from a middle-aged man in good health and CMV-seronegative. The genes are TRBV28 and TRBJ1-6; 7 nucleotides line up with TRBD1. Sequenced material: PBMCs. The CDR3 DNA follows: TGTGCCAGCAGTCCGTCGGGACAGTATAATTCACCCCTCCACTTT. This codes for CASSPSGQYNSPLHF.